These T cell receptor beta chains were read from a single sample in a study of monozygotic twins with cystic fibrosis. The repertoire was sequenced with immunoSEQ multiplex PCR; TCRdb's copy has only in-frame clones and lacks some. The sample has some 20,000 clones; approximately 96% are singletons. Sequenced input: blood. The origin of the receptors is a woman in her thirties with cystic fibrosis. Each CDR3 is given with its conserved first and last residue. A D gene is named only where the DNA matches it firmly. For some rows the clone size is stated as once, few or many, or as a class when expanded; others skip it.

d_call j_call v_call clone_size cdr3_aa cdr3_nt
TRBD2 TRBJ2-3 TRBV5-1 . CASSEERSGGTDTQYF TGCGCCAGCAGCGAGGAAAGGAGCGGGGGAACAGATACGCAGTATTTT
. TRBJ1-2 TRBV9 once CASSSPQGLNLLANYGYTF TGTGCCAGCAGCTCCCCCCAGGGACTCAATCTACTAGCTAACTATGGCTACACCTTC
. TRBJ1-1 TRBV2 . CASSLYGLLNTEAFF TGTGCCAGCAGCCTCTACGGGCTACTGAACACTGAAGCTTTCTTT
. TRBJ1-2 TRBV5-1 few CASSLRNPYGYTF TGCGCCAGCAGCTTGAGAAACCCCTATGGCTACACCTTC
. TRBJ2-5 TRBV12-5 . CASGLLRAGETQYF TGTGCTAGTGGTTTGCTGAGGGCGGGCGAGACCCAGTACTTC
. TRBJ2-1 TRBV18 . CASSPWDDYNEQFF TGTGCCAGCTCACCATGGGACGACTACAATGAGCAGTTCTTC
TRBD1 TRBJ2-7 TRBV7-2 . CASSPRRDRGFEQYF TGTGCCAGCAGCCCCCGACGGGACAGGGGGTTCGAGCAGTACTTC
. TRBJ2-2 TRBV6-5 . CASSSRGNTGELFF TGTGCCAGCAGTTCACGGGGGAACACCGGGGAGCTGTTTTTT
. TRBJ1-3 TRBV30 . CAWRKESPGNTIYF TGTGCCTGGAGGAAAGAGAGCCCAGGAAACACCATATATTTT
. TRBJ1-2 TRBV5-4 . CASSPDLTATYGYTF TGTGCCAGCAGCCCCGACTTGACAGCCACCTATGGCTACACCTTC
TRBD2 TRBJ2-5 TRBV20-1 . CSARTSGVKYF TGCAGTGCCAGGACTAGCGGGGTCAAGTACTTC
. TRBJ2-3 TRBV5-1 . CASSVRGARTDTQYF TGCGCCAGCAGCGTTCGAGGGGCTCGCACAGATACGCAGTATTTT
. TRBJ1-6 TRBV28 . CASTPQGSHNSPLHF TGTGCCAGTACGCCTCAGGGATCCCATAATTCACCCCTCCACTTT
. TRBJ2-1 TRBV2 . CASSRWGQYNEQFF TGTGCCAGCAGCCGCTGGGGGCAATACAATGAGCAGTTCTTC
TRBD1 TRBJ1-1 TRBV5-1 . CASSRTGVTEAFF TGCGCCAGCAGCAGAACAGGGGTTACTGAAGCTTTCTTT
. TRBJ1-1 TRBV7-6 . CASSSNGGWGEAFF TGTGCCAGCAGCTCCAATGGGGGGTGGGGCGAAGCTTTCTTT
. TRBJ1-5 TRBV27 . CASSLVSGSNQPQHF TGTGCCAGCAGTTTAGTGAGTGGGAGCAATCAGCCCCAGCATTTT
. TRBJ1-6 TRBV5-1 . CASRSLPFGVAYNSPLHF TGCGCCAGCAGGTCATTACCTTTCGGTGTGGCCTATAATTCACCCCTCCACTTT
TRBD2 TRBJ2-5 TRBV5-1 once CASKGERGPQETQYF TGCGCCAGCAAAGGGGAGCGGGGACCTCAAGAGACCCAGTACTTC
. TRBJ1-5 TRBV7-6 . CASSSGRNQPQHF TGTGCCAGCAGTTCTGGACGGAATCAGCCCCAGCATTTT
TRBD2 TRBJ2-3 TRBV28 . CASTGVLLAGGPGTDTQYF TGTGCCAGCACCGGGGTCCTACTAGCGGGGGGGCCTGGCACAGATACGCAGTATTTT
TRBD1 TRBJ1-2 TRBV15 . CATSRGGQGYGYTF TGTGCCACCAGCAGAGGGGGACAGGGTTATGGCTACACCTTC
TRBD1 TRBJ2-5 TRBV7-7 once CASSSTDRGYETQYF TGTGCTAGCAGCTCTACCGACAGGGGATATGAGACCCAGTACTTC
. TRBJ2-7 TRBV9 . CASSFTSNPYEQYF TGTGCCAGCAGCTTCACCAGTAACCCCTACGAGCAGTACTTC
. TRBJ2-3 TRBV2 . CASSAQGGSTDTQYF TGTGCCAGCAGTGCCCAGGGGGGCAGCACAGATACGCAGTATTTT
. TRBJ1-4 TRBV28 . CASSFAVALGEKLFF TGTGCCAGCAGTTTTGCGGTAGCCCTAGGGGAAAAACTGTTTTTT